This T cell receptor beta chain comes out of a study of a mutant IDH1 vaccine in newly diagnosed glioma. This clone has a handful of counts. Its antigen is still unknown. Using immunoSEQ multiplex PCR, the repertoire was profiled, and TCRdb retains in-frame clones only, with some absent. Of 25,000 to 30,000 clones in the sample, over 60% were seen once. The time point: week 35, safety follow-up. Each dose of the vaccine consisted of 300 ug of mutant IDH1 20-mer peptide, with topical imiquimod. CDR3 size: 15 residues. Germline trimming cut 1 base from V and 4 bases from J; bases unmatched to any gene: 1. CDR1 is LNHNV and CDR2 is YYDKDF in the germline V gene (reference sequence).

The origin of this receptor is a man in his fifties with glioma. Here the sequenced sample was PBMCs, taken from a glioma patient whose treatment included an IDH1 peptide vaccine. The chain couples TRBV15 to TRBJ2-1; 10 bases map to TRBD2. The CDR3 region is CATSRASGSYNEQFF. The DNA for the CDR3 is TGTGCCACCAGCAGAGCTAGCGGGAGTTACAATGAGCAGTTCTTC.